The text below deals with one T cell receptor (beta chain). The target antigen is unknown. Method: immunoSEQ multiplex PCR; TCRdb's copy keeps in-frame clones and lacks some. In the table there are some 180,000 clones, around 86% of which are singletons. This record belongs to a study of cytomegalovirus exposure and HLA in healthy donors. General study findings and limits: Rare TCR sequences predominated, though certain public TCRs were found in many donors. Cytomegalovirus association was listed for about 180 TCR beta chains. In vitro data verified a few CMV-associated chains as specific for CMV antigens.

The study drew the donors from its approximately 130-subject validation cohort, separate from the approximately 670-subject first cohort. V was pared by 6 bases and J by 3 bases, with 12 bases between. This CDR3 has 13 amino acids. CDR1 is SQVTM and CDR2 is ANQGSEA in the germline V gene. The source material was PBMCs. The receptor's source is a man aged 25-40 years in good health and CMV-seropositive. V is TRBV29-1 and J is TRBJ1-5; TRBD1 is a possible D gene (5 bases). The CDR3 loop is CSVPGGYNQPQHF. The CDR3 DNA follows: TGCAGCGTCCCCGGGGGATACAATCAGCCCCAGCATTTT.